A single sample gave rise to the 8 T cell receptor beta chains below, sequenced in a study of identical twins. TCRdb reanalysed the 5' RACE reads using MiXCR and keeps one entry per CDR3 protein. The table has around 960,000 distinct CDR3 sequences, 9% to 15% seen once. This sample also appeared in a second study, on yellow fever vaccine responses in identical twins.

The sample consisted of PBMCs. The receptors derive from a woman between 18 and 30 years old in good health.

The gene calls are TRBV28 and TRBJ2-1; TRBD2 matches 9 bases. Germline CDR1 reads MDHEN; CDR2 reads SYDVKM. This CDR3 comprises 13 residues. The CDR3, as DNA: TGTAGTACTAGCGGGCAGTATGGCGATGAGCAGTTCTTC. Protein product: CSTSGQYGDEQFF.

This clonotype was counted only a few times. The CDR3 DNA is TGTGCCAGCAGTTTCCCGGGACAGGGCCCCTACGAGCAGTACTTC. Translation: CASSFPGQGPYEQYF. V is TRBV28 and J is TRBJ2-7, with 9 bases identical to TRBD1. V was clipped by 3 bases and J by 2 bases; unmatched bases: 5. Germline CDR1 and CDR2: MDHEN and SYDVKM. CDR3 length: 15 amino acids.

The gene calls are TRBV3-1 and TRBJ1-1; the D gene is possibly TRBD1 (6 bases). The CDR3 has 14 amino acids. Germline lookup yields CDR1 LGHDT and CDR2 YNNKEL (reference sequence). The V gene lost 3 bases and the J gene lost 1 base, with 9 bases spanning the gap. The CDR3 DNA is TGTGCCAGCAGCCACGGACAGCCGAACACTGAAGCTTTCTTT. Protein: CASSHGQPNTEAFF.

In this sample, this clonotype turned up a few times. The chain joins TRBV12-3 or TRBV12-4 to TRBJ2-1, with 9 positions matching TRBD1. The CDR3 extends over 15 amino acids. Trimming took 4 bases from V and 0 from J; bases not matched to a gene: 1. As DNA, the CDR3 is TGTGCCAGCAGTTGGGACAGGGACTCCTACAATGAGCAGTTCTTC. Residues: CASSWDRDSYNEQFF.

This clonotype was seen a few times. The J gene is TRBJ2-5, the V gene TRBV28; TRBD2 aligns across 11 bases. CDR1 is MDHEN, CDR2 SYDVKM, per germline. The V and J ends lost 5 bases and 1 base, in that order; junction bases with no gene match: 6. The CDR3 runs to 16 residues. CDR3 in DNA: TGTGCCAGCAGTCAGCCTACTAGCGGGAGCCAAGAGACCCAGTACTTC. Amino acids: CASSQPTSGSQETQYF.

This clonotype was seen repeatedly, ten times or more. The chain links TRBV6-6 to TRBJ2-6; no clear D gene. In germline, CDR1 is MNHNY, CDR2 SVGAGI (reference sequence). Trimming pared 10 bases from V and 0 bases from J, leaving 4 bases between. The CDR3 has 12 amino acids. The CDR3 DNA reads TGTGCCACCTCCTCTGGGGCCAACGTCCTGACTTTC. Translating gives CATSSGANVLTF.

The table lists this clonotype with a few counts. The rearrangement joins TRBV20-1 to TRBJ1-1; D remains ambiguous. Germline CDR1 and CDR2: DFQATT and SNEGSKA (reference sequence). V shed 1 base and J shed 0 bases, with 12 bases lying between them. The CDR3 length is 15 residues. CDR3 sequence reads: CSARADRGLNTEAFF. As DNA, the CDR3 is TGCAGTGCTAGAGCCGACCGGGGATTGAACACTGAAGCTTTCTTT.

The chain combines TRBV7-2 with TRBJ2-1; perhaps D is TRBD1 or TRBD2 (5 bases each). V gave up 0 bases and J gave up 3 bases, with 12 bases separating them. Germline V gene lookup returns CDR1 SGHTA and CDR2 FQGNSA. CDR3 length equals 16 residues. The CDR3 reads CASSLAGTSRYNEQFF. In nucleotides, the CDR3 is TGTGCCAGCAGCTTAGCGGGGACGAGCCGCTACAATGAGCAGTTCTTC.